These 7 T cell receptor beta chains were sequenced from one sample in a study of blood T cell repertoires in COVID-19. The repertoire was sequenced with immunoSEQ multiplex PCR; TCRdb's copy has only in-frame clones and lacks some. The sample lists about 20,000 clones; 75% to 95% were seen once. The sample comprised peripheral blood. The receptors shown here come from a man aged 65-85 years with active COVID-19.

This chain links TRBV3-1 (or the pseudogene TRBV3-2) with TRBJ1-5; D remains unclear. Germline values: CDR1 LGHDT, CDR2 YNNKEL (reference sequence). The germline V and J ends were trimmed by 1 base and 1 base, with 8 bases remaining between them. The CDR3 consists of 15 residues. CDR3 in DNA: TGTGCCAGCAGCCAAGGTGGAGGGAGCAATCAGCCCCAGCATTTT. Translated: CASSQGGGSNQPQHF.

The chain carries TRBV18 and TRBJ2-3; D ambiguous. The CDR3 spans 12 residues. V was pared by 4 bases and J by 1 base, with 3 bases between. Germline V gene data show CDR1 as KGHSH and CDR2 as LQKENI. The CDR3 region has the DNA TGTGCCAGCTCACAGCGCACAGATACGCAGTATTTT. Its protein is CASSQRTDTQYF. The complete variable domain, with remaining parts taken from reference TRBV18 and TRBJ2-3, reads NAGVMQNPRHLVRRRGQEARLRCSPMKGHSHVYWYRQLPEEGLKFMVYLQKENIIDESGMPKERFSAEFPKEGPSILRIQQVVRGDSAAYFCASSQRTDTQYFGPGTRLTVL.

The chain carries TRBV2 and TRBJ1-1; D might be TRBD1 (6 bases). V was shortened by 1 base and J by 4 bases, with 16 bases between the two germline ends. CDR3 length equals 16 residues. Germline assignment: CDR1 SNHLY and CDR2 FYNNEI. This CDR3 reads CASSEGSWGLGTEAFF. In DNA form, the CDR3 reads TGTGCCAGCAGTGAAGGGTCCTGGGGGCTGGGCACTGAAGCTTTCTTT.

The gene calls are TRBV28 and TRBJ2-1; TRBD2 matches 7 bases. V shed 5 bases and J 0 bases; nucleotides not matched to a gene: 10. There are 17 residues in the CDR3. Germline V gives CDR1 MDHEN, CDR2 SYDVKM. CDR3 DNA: TGTGCCAGCAGTCTTCTAGCCCAGCGGGACTCCTACAATGAGCAGTTCTTC. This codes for CASSLLAQRDSYNEQFF.

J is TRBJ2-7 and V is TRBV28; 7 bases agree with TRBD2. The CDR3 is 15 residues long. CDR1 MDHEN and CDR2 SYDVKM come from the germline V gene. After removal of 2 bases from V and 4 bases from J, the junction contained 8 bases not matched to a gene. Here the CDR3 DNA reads TGTGCCAGCAGTTTAAGCCCCCGGGGGGTGTACGAGCAGTACTTC. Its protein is CASSLSPRGVYEQYF. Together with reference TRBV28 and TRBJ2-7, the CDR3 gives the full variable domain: DVKVTQSSRYLVKRTGEKVFLECVQDMDHENMFWYRQDPGLGLRLIYFSYDVKMKEKGDIPEGYSVSREKKERFSLILESASTNQTSMYLCASSLSPRGVYEQYFGPGTRLTVT.

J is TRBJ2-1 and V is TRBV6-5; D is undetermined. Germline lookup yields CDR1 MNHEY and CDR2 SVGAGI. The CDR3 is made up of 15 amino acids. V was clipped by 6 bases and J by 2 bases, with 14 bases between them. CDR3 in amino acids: CASSSIGVTYNEQFF. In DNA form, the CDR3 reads TGTGCCAGCAGCTCCATAGGAGTAACCTACAATGAGCAGTTCTTC.

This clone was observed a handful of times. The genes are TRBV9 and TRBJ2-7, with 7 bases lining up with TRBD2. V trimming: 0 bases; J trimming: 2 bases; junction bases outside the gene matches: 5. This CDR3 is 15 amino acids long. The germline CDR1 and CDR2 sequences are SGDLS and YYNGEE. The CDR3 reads CASSVAPSGTYEQYF. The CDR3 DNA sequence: TGTGCCAGCAGCGTAGCTCCTAGCGGAACCTACGAGCAGTACTTC. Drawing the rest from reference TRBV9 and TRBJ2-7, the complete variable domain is DSGVTQTPKHLITATGQRVTLRCSPRSGDLSVYWYQQSLDQGLQFLIQYYNGEERAKGNILERFSAQQFPDLHSELNLSSLELGDSALYFCASSVAPSGTYEQYFGPGTRLTVT.